A single sample gave rise to the 3 T cell receptor beta chains below, sequenced in a study of post-analysis software for immune sequencing data. Study-wide points: Patients showed TRBV5-6, TRBV5-1 and TRBV20-1 among roughly 5 TRBV segments more frequent than in controls.

No antigen is known for these receptors. Unique molecular identifiers featured in each of the TCR beta cDNA libraries. TCRdb used MiXCR to reprocess the PCR reads, holding one entry per CDR3 protein. The table includes 820,000 or so distinct CDR3 sequences, around 53% detected once. Sequenced material: blood. The receptors originated from a girl aged 5 to 17 with multiple sclerosis.

Regarding this clonotype: The junction departs from germline at one end; a sequencing error may be responsible. In DNA form, the CDR3 reads TGTGTCAGCAGCTTAGTGTCTCGGTTTCATGAGCAGTTCTTC. This encodes CVSSLVSRFHEQFF. This chain uses TRBV7-2 with TRBJ2-1; D uncertain. Germline V CDR1 and CDR2: SGHTA, FQGNSA. The CDR3 extends over 14 amino acids.

The chain links TRBV6-6 to TRBJ2-6; 13 bases fit TRBD2. This CDR3 has 18 amino acids. Germline V gives CDR1 MNHNY, CDR2 SVGAGI (reference sequence). The V gene end was trimmed by 6 bases and the J gene end by 1 base; junction bases not matched to a gene: 6. This CDR3 is CASSRTSGRGSGANVLTF. The CDR3 DNA sequence: TGTGCCAGCAGCCGCACTAGCGGGAGGGGGTCTGGGGCCAACGTCCTGACTTTC.

CDR3 bases: TGCAGCGCCGGACGGGGGGGCAGGCGAAACGAGCAGTACTTC. It is translated as CSAGRGGRRNEQYF. The V and J genes are TRBV29-1 and TRBJ2-7; 8 positions agree with TRBD2. CDR3 length equals 14 residues. The V segment lost 7 bases and the J segment 5 bases; nucleotides outside the gene matches: 13. Per germline, CDR1 SQVTM and CDR2 ANQGSEA.